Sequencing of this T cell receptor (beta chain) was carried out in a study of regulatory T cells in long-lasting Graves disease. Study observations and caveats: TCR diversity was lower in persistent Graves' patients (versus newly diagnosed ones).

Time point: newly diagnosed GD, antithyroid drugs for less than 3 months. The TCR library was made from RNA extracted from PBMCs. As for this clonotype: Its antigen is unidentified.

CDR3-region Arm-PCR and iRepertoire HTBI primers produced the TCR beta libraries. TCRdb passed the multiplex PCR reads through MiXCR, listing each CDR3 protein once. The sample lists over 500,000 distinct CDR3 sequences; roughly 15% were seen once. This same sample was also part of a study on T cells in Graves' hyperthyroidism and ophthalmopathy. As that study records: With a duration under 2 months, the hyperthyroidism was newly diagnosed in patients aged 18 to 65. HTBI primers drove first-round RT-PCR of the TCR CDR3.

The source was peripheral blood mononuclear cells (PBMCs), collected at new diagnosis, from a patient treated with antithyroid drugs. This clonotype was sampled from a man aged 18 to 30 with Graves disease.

The CDR3 loop reads CASSSQGAEGYTF. The CDR3 nucleotides read TGCGCCAGCAGCTCCCAGGGGGCTGAGGGCTACACCTTC. The chain is built from TRBV5-1 and TRBJ1-2, with TRBD1 identical over 8 bases. Per the germline V gene, CDR1 is SGHRS and CDR2 is YFSETQ. The CDR3 consists of 13 residues. The V and J ends lost 3 bases and 8 bases, in that order; junction bases with no gene match: 6.